The 25 T cell receptor beta chains in this list originate from one sample, sequenced in a study of shared clonotypes between healthy human individuals. Libraries were prepared by immunoSEQ multiplex PCR; TCRdb keeps only in-frame clonotypes and omits some of them. The repertoire includes about 1 million clones, under 80% of them detected once, and 1.4% to 1.5% sits in the top ten. The sample was memory CD4+ T cells sorted from blood. The sample's subset: CD45RA-negative fraction. The receptors stem from a young man in good health.

This chain connects TRBV7-2 to TRBJ1-2; maybe TRBD1 (6 bases). CDR1 is SGHTA, CDR2 FQGNSA, per germline. Trimming pared 6 bases from V and 8 bases from J, leaving 22 bases between. CDR3 length: 15 amino acids. The CDR3, as DNA: TGTGCCAGCAGAGCTCCAGGCGGACAGTACGGCGGCTACACCTTC. Protein product: CASRAPGGQYGGYTF. The variable domain in full, with the rest retrieved from reference TRBV7-2 and TRBJ1-2, is GAGVSQSPSNKVTEKGKDVELRCDPISGHTALYWYRQSLGQGLEFLIYFQGNSAPDKSGLPSDRFSAERTGGSVSTLTIQRTQQEDSAVYLCASRAPGGQYGGYTFGSGTRLTVV.

The rearrangement uses TRBV6-5 and TRBJ2-7; TRBD1 matches 7 bases. The germline gives CDR1 MNHEY, CDR2 SVGAGI. CDR3 length: 13 residues. V lost 7 bases to trimming and J lost 5 bases; unmatched junction nucleotides: 8. Here the CDR3 reads CASTRRQGNEQYF. DNA of the CDR3: TGTGCCAGCACCCGGAGACAGGGTAACGAGCAGTACTTC.

This clone has more than one count but fewer than ten. No DNA is shown, since the ends of the CDR3 on it are uncertain; the CDR3 is the one TCRdb lists. Other DNA sequences in the same sample also yield this CDR3. This chain connects TRBV12-5 to TRBJ2-1; the table's D call, TRBD1, was not checked against the DNA. Including both end residues, the CDR3 is 15 amino acids long. From germline, CDR1 is LGHNT and CDR2 FRNRAP. CDR3 in amino acids: CASGSGQGGYNEQFF.

V usage is TRBV7-8 and J usage is TRBJ2-3; D tentatively reads TRBD1 or TRBD2 (6 bases each). V lost 5 bases, J lost 1 base, and 16 bases lay in between. Looked up from germline, CDR1 is SGHVS and CDR2 is FQNEAQ. The CDR3 is 16 amino acids. The CDR3 DNA reads as TGTGCCAGCAGCCTTAGGGGGGCCATTGGCACAGATACGCAGTATTTT. It encodes CASSLRGAIGTDTQYF.

In regard to this clone: Different DNA sequences within this sample yield the same CDR3. The chain couples TRBV6-6 to TRBJ2-7, with TRBD1 identical over 11 bases. With 2 bases clipped from V and 4 bases from J, the junction kept 1 base outside the gene matches. CDR3 length: 14 residues. Germline V gene data show CDR1 as MNHNY and CDR2 as SVGAGI (reference sequence). The CDR3, as DNA: TGTGCCAGCAGTTACGGGACAGGGGGATACGAGCAGTACTTC. This gives the protein CASSYGTGGYEQYF.

The count of this clone is one. J is TRBJ1-3 and V is TRBV30; no definite D call. The CDR3 sequence is 13 residues long. CDR1 GTSNPN and CDR2 SVGIG come from the germline V gene (reference sequence). Between the trimmed V and J ends, which lost 4 bases and 0 bases, there was a span of 7 bases. The CDR3 DNA sequence: TGTGCCTGGACTGGGAGCTCTGGAAACACCATATATTTT. Its translation: CAWTGSSGNTIYF.

CDR3 DNA: TGCAGCGCTGGACAGAGAACCACCGGGGAGCTGTTTTTT. Its translation: CSAGQRTTGELFF. The V gene is TRBV29-1, the J gene TRBJ2-2; D possibly corresponds to TRBD1 (6 bases). Per the germline V gene, CDR1 is SQVTM and CDR2 is ANQGSEA. V dropped 7 bases and J dropped 4 bases, with 13 bases sitting between them. This CDR3 has 13 residues.

On this clone itself: This specimen includes other DNA sequences encoding the same CDR3. The rearrangement links TRBV2 to TRBJ2-6, with a tentative D call TRBD1 (5 bases). Germline CDR1 and CDR2: SNHLY and FYNNEI. This CDR3 has 15 amino acids. V dropped 3 bases and J dropped 0 bases, with 6 bases sitting between them. CDR3 loop: CASSEQGSGANVLTF. CDR3 in DNA: TGTGCCAGCAGTGAGCAGGGCTCTGGGGCCAACGTCCTGACTTTC.

The chain is built from TRBV5-1 and TRBJ1-5; D is uncertain. CDR3 length: 15 residues. Trimming shortened V by 4 bases and J by 0 bases, and 11 bases separated the two germline ends. The germline CDR1 and CDR2 sequences are SGHRS and YFSETQ. CDR3 nucleotides: TGCGCCAGCAGCCCCAACGGGATTAGCAATCAGCCCCAGCATTTT. Protein: CASSPNGISNQPQHF. Complete variable domain (other parts from reference TRBV5-1 and TRBJ1-5): KAGVTQTPRYLIKTRGQQVTLSCSPISGHRSVSWYQQTPGQGLQFLFEYFSETQRNKGNFPGRFSGRQFSNSRSEMNVSTLELGDSALYLCASSPNGISNQPQHFGDGTRLSIL.

This chain connects TRBV4-1 to TRBJ2-3; no clear D gene. The ends were cut back, 4 bases at V and 6 bases at J, with 14 bases in the middle. Germline V gene data show CDR1 as MGHRA and CDR2 as YSYEKL. CDR3 length equals 14 residues. CDR3 DNA: TGCGCCAGCAGCCTACCGTTTCCGTCGGATACGCAGTATTTT. This gives the protein CASSLPFPSDTQYF.

With respect to this clone: Different DNA sequences within this sample yield the same CDR3. The chain is built from TRBV4-3 and TRBJ2-3; D unclear. V gave up 0 bases and J gave up 6 bases, with 10 bases separating them. The germline V gene encodes CDR1 LGHNA and CDR2 YSLEER. The CDR3 has 14 amino acids. CDR3 loop: CASSQDFGRDTQYF. The DNA of the CDR3 is TGCGCCAGCAGCCAAGATTTTGGTAGGGATACGCAGTATTTT.

This chain uses TRBV2 with TRBJ1-5; D uncertain. The CDR3 covers 14 residues. The germline CDR1 and CDR2 sequences are SNHLY and FYNNEI. Trimming took 3 bases from V and 4 from J, leaving 10 bases between them. Here the CDR3 reads CASSEPPGNQPQHF. The DNA of the CDR3 is TGTGCCAGCAGTGAGCCGCCGGGGAATCAGCCCCAGCATTTT.

The J gene is TRBJ2-6, the V gene TRBV6-5, with 7 bases identical to TRBD1. The junction had 2 bases not matched to a gene; V was cut back by 2 bases and J by 1 base. The length of the CDR3 is 16 residues. Germline loops: CDR1 MNHEY, CDR2 SVGAGI. CDR3 in amino acids: CASSYTQGSGANVLTF. The CDR3 nucleotides are TGTGCCAGCAGTTACACACAGGGGTCTGGGGCCAACGTCCTGACTTTC.

The chain has TRBV5-1 and TRBJ1-4; a possible D gene is TRBD1 (6 bases). This CDR3 is 15 amino acids long. With 0 bases removed from V and 3 bases from J, the gap between germline ends came to 9 bases. Per germline, CDR1 SGHRS and CDR2 YFSETQ. The CDR3 reads CASSLAGVANEKLFF. The DNA of the CDR3 is TGCGCCAGCAGCTTGGCAGGGGTGGCTAATGAAAAACTGTTTTTT.

This clone occurred many times. V and J are TRBV10-1 and TRBJ2-7; 12 bases fit TRBD2. The CDR3 has 15 amino acids. Germline CDR1 and CDR2: WNHNN and SYGVQD (reference sequence). Losses at the gene ends were 8 bases for V and 4 bases for J; bases not matched to a gene: 9. The CDR3 bases are TGCGCCAGCCTCGCGACTAGCGGGAGAAGGTACGAGCAGTACTTC. This codes for CASLATSGRRYEQYF.

The CDR3 nucleotides are TGTGCCAGCAGCTCATACGGGACACCCTACCAAGAGACCCAGTACTTC. This codes for CASSSYGTPYQETQYF. The chain has TRBV5-8 and TRBJ2-5, with D possibly TRBD1 on 6 matching bases. Germline lookup yields CDR1 SGHTS and CDR2 YDEGEE. Trimming cost V 3 bases and J 0 bases, with 15 bases left between them. This CDR3 contains 16 residues. Drawing the rest from reference TRBV5-8 and TRBJ2-5, the complete variable domain is EAGVTQSPTHLIKTRGQQATLRCSPISGHTSVYWYQQALGLGLQFLLWYDEGEERNRGNFPPRFSGRQFPNYSSELNVNALELEDSALYLCASSSYGTPYQETQYFGPGTRLLVL.

This clone was recorded a few times. V and J are TRBV7-9 and TRBJ1-5; D is unclear. The CDR3 spans 19 residues. Germline V gives CDR1 SEHNR, CDR2 FQNEAQ (reference sequence). Between the trimmed V and J ends, which lost 1 base and 0 bases, there was a span of 19 bases. CDR3 coding DNA: TGTGCCAGCAGCTTAGGGTGGTCGGGAGATAAGATTAGCAATCAGCCCCAGCATTTT. This translates into CASSLGWSGDKISNQPQHF. Together with reference TRBV7-9 and TRBJ1-5, the CDR3 gives the full variable domain: DTGVSQNPRHKITKRGQNVTFRCDPISEHNRLYWYRQTLGQGPEFLTYFQNEAQLEKSRLLSDRFSAERPKGSFSTLEIQRTEQGDSAMYLCASSLGWSGDKISNQPQHFGDGTRLSIL.

The sample holds many counts of this clone. At the DNA level, this CDR3 is encoded by other sequences in the same sample as well. The V gene is TRBV5-1, the J gene TRBJ1-1; D perhaps matches TRBD1 (5 bases). V dropped 0 bases and J dropped 1 base, with 10 bases sitting between them. CDR1 is SGHRS, CDR2 YFSETQ, per germline. The length of the CDR3 is 15 residues. The CDR3 nucleotides are TGCGCCAGCAGCTTGGCGGCAGGGACGAACACTGAAGCTTTCTTT. Translation: CASSLAAGTNTEAFF. Full variable domain (missing parts from reference TRBV5-1 and TRBJ1-1): KAGVTQTPRYLIKTRGQQVTLSCSPISGHRSVSWYQQTPGQGLQFLFEYFSETQRNKGNFPGRFSGRQFSNSRSEMNVSTLELGDSALYLCASSLAAGTNTEAFFGQGTRLTVV.

With regard to this clone: Only one base separates this from a far larger clonotype, so it likely reflects a read error. The chain has TRBV6-5 and TRBJ2-7; D may correspond to TRBD1 or TRBD2 (5 bases each). Germline CDR1 and CDR2: MNHEY and SVGAGI. The CDR3 length is 12 residues. The CDR3 protein is CASSPRGYERYF. The CDR3 DNA sequence: TGTGCCAGCAGCCCTCGGGGCTACGAGCGGTACTTC.

Many counts were recorded for this clone. J is TRBJ2-1 and V is TRBV19; either TRBD1 or TRBD2 may supply D (6 bases each). In germline, CDR1 is LNHDA, CDR2 SQIVND (reference sequence). This CDR3 has 15 residues. Trimming removed 3 bases from V and 0 bases from J, with 9 bases in between. The DNA of the CDR3 is TGTGCCAGTAGTATGGGGGGCGCCTCCTACAATGAGCAGTTCTTC. It codes for CASSMGGASYNEQFF.

The chain couples TRBV5-6 to TRBJ1-3; D is possibly TRBD1 (5 bases). With 0 bases removed from V and 0 bases from J, the gap between germline ends came to 13 bases. The CDR3 length is 17 residues. The V gene's germline CDR1 is SGHDT and CDR2 YYEEEE. The CDR3: CASSLVKGLSSGNTIYF. The CDR3 DNA is TGTGCCAGCAGCTTGGTAAAGGGACTCTCCTCTGGAAACACCATATATTTT.

This clone was detected many times. V usage is TRBV7-9 and J usage is TRBJ2-5, with TRBD1 matching 12 bases. The CDR3 spans 16 residues. The V gene's germline CDR1 is SEHNR and CDR2 FQNEAQ (reference sequence). Trimming cost V 5 bases and J 5 bases; bases outside gene matches: 9. CDR3 sequence (DNA): TGTGCCAGCAGCCCCTCCGGGACAGGGGGCAAGGAGACCCAGTACTTC. Encoded protein: CASSPSGTGGKETQYF. Looking up the rest from reference TRBV7-9 and TRBJ2-5 gives the full variable domain: DTGVSQNPRHKITKRGQNVTFRCDPISEHNRLYWYRQTLGQGPEFLTYFQNEAQLEKSRLLSDRFSAERPKGSFSTLEIQRTEQGDSAMYLCASSPSGTGGKETQYFGPGTRLLVL.

This sequence joins TRBV7-6 and TRBJ1-4, with 8 positions matching TRBD1. CDR1 is SGHVS, CDR2 FNYEAQ, per germline. This CDR3 has 16 residues. Trimming took 5 bases from V and 8 from J; bases not matched to a gene: 13. The CDR3 DNA reads TGTGCCAGCAGCACCTCAGGGGGCGCCGTCCGCGAAAAACTGTTTTTT. It translates to CASSTSGGAVREKLFF.

This clone was detected once. This chain uses TRBV30 with TRBJ2-1; 7 nucleotides align to TRBD1. This CDR3 comprises 13 residues. V shed 5 bases and J 9 bases; nucleotides not matched to a gene: 10. Germline V gene sequence: CDR1 GTSNPN, CDR2 SVGIG (reference sequence). CDR3 loop: CAWEGQAVSEQFF. The DNA for the CDR3 is TGTGCCTGGGAAGGACAGGCCGTTAGTGAGCAGTTCTTC. Filled out from reference TRBV30 and TRBJ2-1, the complete variable domain reads SQTIHQWPATLVQPVGSPLSLECTVEGTSNPNLYWYRQAAGRGLQLLFYSVGIGQISSEVPQNLSASRPQDRQFILSSKKLLLSDSGFYLCAWEGQAVSEQFFGPGTRLTVL.

The rearrangement uses TRBV7-2 and TRBJ2-3, with 10 bases that match TRBD2. CDR1 and CDR2 from the germline V gene are SGHTA and FQGNSA. The CDR3 contains 15 residues. The ends lost 8 bases at V and 8 bases at J; junction bases unmatched: 13. The CDR3 sequence: CASGLSGGAWGTQYF. In DNA form, the CDR3 reads TGTGCCAGCGGACTAAGCGGGGGGGCGTGGGGTACGCAGTATTTT. Drawing the rest from reference TRBV7-2 and TRBJ2-3, the complete variable domain is GAGVSQSPSNKVTEKGKDVELRCDPISGHTALYWYRQSLGQGLEFLIYFQGNSAPDKSGLPSDRFSAERTGGSVSTLTIQRTQQEDSAVYLCASGLSGGAWGTQYFGPGTRLTVL.